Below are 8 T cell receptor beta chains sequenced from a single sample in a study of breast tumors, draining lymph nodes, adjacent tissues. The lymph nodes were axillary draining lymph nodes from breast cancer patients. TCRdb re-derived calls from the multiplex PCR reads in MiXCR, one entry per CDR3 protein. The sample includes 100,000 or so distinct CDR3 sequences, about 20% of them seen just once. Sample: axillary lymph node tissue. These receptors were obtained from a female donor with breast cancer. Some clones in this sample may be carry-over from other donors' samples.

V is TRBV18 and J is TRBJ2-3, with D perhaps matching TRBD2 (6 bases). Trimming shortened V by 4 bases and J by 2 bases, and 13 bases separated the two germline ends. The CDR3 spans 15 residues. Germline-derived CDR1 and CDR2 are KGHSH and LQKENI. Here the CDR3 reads CASSRNRDFTDTQYF. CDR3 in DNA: TGTGCCAGCTCACGGAACCGGGACTTCACAGATACGCAGTATTTT.

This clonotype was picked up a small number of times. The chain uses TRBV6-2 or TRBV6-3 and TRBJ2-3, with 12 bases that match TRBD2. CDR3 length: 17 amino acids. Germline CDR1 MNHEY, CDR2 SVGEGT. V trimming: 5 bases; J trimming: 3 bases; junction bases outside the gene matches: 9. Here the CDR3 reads CASSRLPSGGGTDTQYF. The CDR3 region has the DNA TGTGCCAGCAGTCGACTCCCTAGCGGGGGGGGAACAGATACGCAGTATTTT.

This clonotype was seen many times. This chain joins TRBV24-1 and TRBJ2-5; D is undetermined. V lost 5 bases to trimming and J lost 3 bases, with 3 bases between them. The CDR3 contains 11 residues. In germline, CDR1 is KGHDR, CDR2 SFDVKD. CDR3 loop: CATSAEETQYF. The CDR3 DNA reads TGTGCCACCAGTGCGGAAGAGACCCAGTACTTC.

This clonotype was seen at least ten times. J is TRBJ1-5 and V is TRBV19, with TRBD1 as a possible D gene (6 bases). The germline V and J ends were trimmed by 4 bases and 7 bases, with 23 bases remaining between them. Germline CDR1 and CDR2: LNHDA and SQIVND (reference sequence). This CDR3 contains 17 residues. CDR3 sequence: CASSTFGGLGVGQPQHF. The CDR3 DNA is TGTGCCAGTAGTACATTCGGGGGGCTGGGGGTGGGGCAGCCCCAGCATTTT.

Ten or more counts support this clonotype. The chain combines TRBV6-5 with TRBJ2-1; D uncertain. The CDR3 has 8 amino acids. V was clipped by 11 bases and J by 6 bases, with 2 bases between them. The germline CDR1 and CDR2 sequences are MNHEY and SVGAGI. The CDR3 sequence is CAVNEQFF. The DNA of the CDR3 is TGTGCCGTCAATGAGCAGTTCTTC.

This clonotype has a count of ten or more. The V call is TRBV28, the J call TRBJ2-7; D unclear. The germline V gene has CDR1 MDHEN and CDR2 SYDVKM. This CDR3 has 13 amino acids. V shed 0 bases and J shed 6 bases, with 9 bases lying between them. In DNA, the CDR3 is TGTGCCAGCAGTTTATGGGCAAGGGCCGAGCAGTACTTC. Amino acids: CASSLWARAEQYF.

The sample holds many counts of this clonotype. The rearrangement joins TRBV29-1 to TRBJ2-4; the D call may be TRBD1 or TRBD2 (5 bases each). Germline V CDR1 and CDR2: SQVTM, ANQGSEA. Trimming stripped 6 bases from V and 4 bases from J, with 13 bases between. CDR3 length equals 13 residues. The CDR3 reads CSVLVGPKNIQYF. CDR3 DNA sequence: TGCAGCGTCCTCGTGGGACCTAAAAACATTCAGTACTTC. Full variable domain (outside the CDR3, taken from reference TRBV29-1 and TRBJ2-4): SAVISQKPSRDICQRGTSLTIQCQVDSQVTMMFWYRQQPGQSLTLIATANQGSEATYESGFVIDKFPISRPNLTFSTLTVSNMSPEDSSIYLCSVLVGPKNIQYFGAGTRLSVL.

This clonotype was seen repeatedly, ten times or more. The CDR3 DNA sequence: TGTGCCAGCAGCTTAGAGCACTGGGACGACAAAGAGACCCAGTACTTC. It yields the protein CASSLEHWDDKETQYF. This sequence joins TRBV7-8 and TRBJ2-5, with D tentatively TRBD1 or TRBD2 (5 bases each). V lost 1 base and J lost 3, with 15 bases in between. The CDR3 has 16 amino acids. Germline loops: CDR1 SGHVS, CDR2 FQNEAQ.